This record covers a single T cell receptor beta chain. This sample was included in a study of shared clonotypes between healthy human individuals. CDR1 is MGHRA, CDR2 YSYEKL, per germline. Trimming shortened V by 4 bases and J by 2 bases, and 15 bases separated the two germline ends. The CDR3 is 15 amino acids. Assay: immunoSEQ multiplex PCR; the TCRdb copy retains only in-frame clones and omits some. This sample has 650,000 to 800,000 clones; roughly 72% occur once, and the top ten carry around 1.7%. This TCR was sampled from a woman in her 30s in good health. Sequencing was carried out using memory CD4+ T cells sorted from blood. Stated subset: CD45RA-negative fraction. The chain combines TRBV4-1 with TRBJ2-7; maybe TRBD2 (5 bases). The CDR3 region is CASSPPAGRAYEQYF. Written as DNA, the CDR3 is TGCGCCAGCAGCCCCCCGGCGGGTCGAGCCTACGAGCAGTACTTC.